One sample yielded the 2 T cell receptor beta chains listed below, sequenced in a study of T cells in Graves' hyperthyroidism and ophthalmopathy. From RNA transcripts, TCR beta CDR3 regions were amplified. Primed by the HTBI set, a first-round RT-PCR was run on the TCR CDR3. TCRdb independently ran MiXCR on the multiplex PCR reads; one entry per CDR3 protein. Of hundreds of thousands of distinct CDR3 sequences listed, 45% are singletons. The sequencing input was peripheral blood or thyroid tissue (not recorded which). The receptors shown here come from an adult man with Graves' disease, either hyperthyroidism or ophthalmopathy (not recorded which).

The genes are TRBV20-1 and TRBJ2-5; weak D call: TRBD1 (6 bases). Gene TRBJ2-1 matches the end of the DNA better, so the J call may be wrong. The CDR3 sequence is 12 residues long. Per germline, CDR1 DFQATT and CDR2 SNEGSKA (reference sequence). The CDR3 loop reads CSASSGTRQQFF. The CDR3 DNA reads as TGCAGTGCTAGTTCAGGGACAAGACAGCAGTTCTTC.

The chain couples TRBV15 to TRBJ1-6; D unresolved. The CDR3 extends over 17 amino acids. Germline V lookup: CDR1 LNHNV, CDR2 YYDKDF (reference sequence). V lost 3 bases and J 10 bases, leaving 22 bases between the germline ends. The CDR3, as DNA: TGTGCCACCAGCAGTGAAACGCAGGCCATGGGGAAGTCACCCCTCCACTTT. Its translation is CATSSETQAMGKSPLHF.